This T cell receptor beta chain was sequenced for a study of T cells after yellow fever vaccination. Study-level information: The SMART-Seq v4 Ultra Low Input method served to prepare the low-cell-number fractions. Study results and limitations: After the booster, approximately 95% of CD4 and about nine tenths of CD8 primary-response clones were re-detected.

In regard to this clonotype: As yet, its antigen is unknown.

For TCR, cDNA came from 5'RACE template switching, which added a universal primer site and UMIs. A single record per CDR3 protein comes from TCRdb applying MiXCR to the 5' RACE reads. The data show about 340,000 distinct CDR3 sequences, 9.5% to 15% seen once. Germline CDR1 is SGHAT and CDR2 is FQNNGV. The CDR3 is made up of 13 amino acids. V lost 3 bases, J lost 3 bases, and 9 bases lay in between. Sequencing used CD4+ T cells sorted from PBMCs, obtained 15 days after the yellow fever booster vaccination. The clonotype was recovered from a man younger than 35 who received the YFV17D yellow fever vaccine. The chain uses TRBV11-2 and TRBJ2-7; D might be TRBD1 (6 bases). The CDR3 DNA follows: TGTGCCAGCAGCTTCAGCAGGGGCTACGAGCAGTACTTC. Protein sequence: CASSFSRGYEQYF.